A single sample gave rise to the 18 T cell receptor beta chains below, sequenced in a study of cytomegalovirus exposure and HLA in healthy donors. PCR amplification relied on 60 Vbeta primers (plus 13 Jbeta primers). The assay was immunoSEQ multiplex PCR, and TCRdb's table has in-frame clones only and misses some. The sample carries under 200,000 clones, about 85% recorded once. Sequences were obtained from PBMCs. The receptors were sampled from a man aged 30-40 years in good health and CMV-seropositive.

V and J are TRBV7-9 and TRBJ1-2; TRBD1 matches at 9 bases. Trimming at V came to 3 bases and at J to 4 bases, leaving 6 bases not matched to a gene. The CDR3 totals 15 residues. Germline V gene lookup returns CDR1 SEHNR and CDR2 FQNEAQ (reference sequence). In DNA form, the CDR3 reads TGTGCCAGCAGCTTCTGGGACAGGGCTTCCTATGGCTACACCTTC. Protein product: CASSFWDRASYGYTF.

This rearrangement joins TRBV5-1 to TRBJ2-2; 8 bases fit TRBD1. The ends lost 4 bases at V and 1 base at J; junction bases unmatched: 9. The CDR3 runs 17 residues. From germline, CDR1 is SGHRS and CDR2 YFSETQ. CDR3 sequence reads: CASSPLTGTGNTGELFF. The DNA for the CDR3 is TGCGCCAGCAGCCCATTAACCGGGACAGGGAACACCGGGGAGCTGTTTTTT. The complete variable domain, with remaining parts taken from reference TRBV5-1 and TRBJ2-2, reads KAGVTQTPRYLIKTRGQQVTLSCSPISGHRSVSWYQQTPGQGLQFLFEYFSETQRNKGNFPGRFSGRQFSNSRSEMNVSTLELGDSALYLCASSPLTGTGNTGELFFGEGSRLTVL.

The chain employs TRBV4-1 and TRBJ2-7; 8 positions agree with TRBD1. This CDR3 comprises 18 residues. Germline V gene sequence: CDR1 MGHRA, CDR2 YSYEKL. V trimming: 0 bases; J trimming: 1 base; junction bases outside the gene matches: 11. CDR3 region: CASSQEWSRTGKSYEQYF. The CDR3 nucleotides read TGCGCCAGCAGCCAAGAATGGAGTAGGACAGGGAAATCCTACGAGCAGTACTTC.

In DNA form, the CDR3 reads TGTGCCAGTAGTATCATGACAGGGGGCAGAACCCAGAACTATGGCTACACCTTC. Translation: CASSIMTGGRTQNYGYTF. This chain links TRBV19 with TRBJ1-2, with 10 bases that match TRBD1. The V and J ends lost 3 bases and 2 bases, in that order; junction bases with no gene match: 12. CDR1 and CDR2 (germline): LNHDA, SQIVND (reference sequence). The CDR3 has 18 amino acids.

The rearrangement links TRBV25-1 to TRBJ1-4; TRBD1 is a possible D gene (5 bases). Trimming removed 5 bases at V and 6 bases at J, with 10 bases between. The CDR3 loop spans 13 amino acids. Germline CDR1 and CDR2: MGHDK and SYGVNS. The CDR3 sequence: CASSRGGDEKLFF. CDR3 nucleotide sequence: TGTGCCAGCAGTCGGGGGGGAGATGAAAAACTGTTTTTT.

This sequence joins TRBV7-9 and TRBJ2-3, with 9 bases identical to TRBD1. The CDR3 loop spans 17 amino acids. Germline trimming cut 6 bases from V and 0 bases from J; bases unmatched to any gene: 10. Germline loops: CDR1 SEHNR, CDR2 FQNEAQ (reference sequence). CDR3 loop: CASRYTGQGPSTDTQYF. In nucleotides, the CDR3 is TGTGCCAGCAGATATACGGGACAGGGACCTAGCACAGATACGCAGTATTTT.

The chain joins TRBV2 to TRBJ2-3; D unclear. Germline CDR1 and CDR2: SNHLY and FYNNEI. There are 11 residues in the CDR3. V was pared by 2 bases and J by 12 bases, with 9 bases between. The CDR3 region has the DNA TGTGCCAGCAGTGAATATCAGTCCCAGTATTTT. Translation gives CASSEYQSQYF.

This clone showed up just a few times. The rearrangement joins TRBV19 to TRBJ1-1; 11 bases are a match to TRBD1. Germline trimming cut 9 bases from V and 10 bases from J; bases unmatched to any gene: 13. The CDR3 extends over 14 amino acids. Germline lookup yields CDR1 LNHDA and CDR2 SQIVND (reference sequence). The CDR3, as DNA: TGTGCCAGCACAGGGACAGGGGGGAATGGGAGAGCTTTCTTT. Translating it yields CASTGTGGNGRAFF.

The chain links TRBV27 to TRBJ2-1, with 13 bases aligning to TRBD2. The CDR3 is made up of 16 amino acids. V gave up 2 bases and J gave up 9 bases; unmatched junction bases: 7. Germline CDR1 and CDR2: MNHEY and SMNVEV (reference sequence). CDR3 loop: CASSLRGLAGEGEQFF. The CDR3 nucleotides are TGTGCCAGCAGTTTACGAGGACTAGCGGGAGAGGGTGAGCAGTTCTTC.

The chain combines TRBV5-1 with TRBJ1-2; D is perhaps TRBD1 (5 bases). This CDR3 has 13 residues. The germline V gene has CDR1 SGHRS and CDR2 YFSETQ. Trimming stripped 3 bases from V and 2 bases from J, with 8 bases between. The DNA for the CDR3 is TGCGCCAGCAGCTCCGGGGGGAACTATGGCTACACCTTC. This translates into CASSSGGNYGYTF.

This sequence joins TRBV6-1 and TRBJ2-7, with D perhaps TRBD2 (6 bases). Per the germline V gene, CDR1 is MNHNS and CDR2 is SASEGT. This CDR3 spans 15 amino acids. V lost 9 bases to trimming and J lost 3 bases, with 21 bases between them. CDR3 region: CASGETSLQFYEQYV. The DNA of the CDR3 is TGTGCCAGTGGTGAGACTAGTCTACAATTCTACGAGCAGTACGTC.

The chain has TRBV11-3 and TRBJ2-1; 9 nucleotides match TRBD1. This CDR3 comprises 17 residues. Germline CDR1 SGHNT, CDR2 YENEEA. After removal of 1 base from V and 2 bases from J, the junction contained 6 bases not matched to a gene. The CDR3: CASSLGSTGGAYNEQFF. CDR3 sequence (DNA): TGTGCCAGCAGCTTAGGATCTACAGGGGGCGCCTACAATGAGCAGTTCTTC.

The chain employs TRBV11-2 and TRBJ2-3, with TRBD2 identical over 10 bases. Germline V gene sequence: CDR1 SGHAT, CDR2 FQNNGV. Trimming took 2 bases from V and 3 from J; bases not matched to a gene: 5. There are 16 residues in the CDR3. In DNA, the CDR3 is TGTGCCAGCAGCTTACAGCGGGAGGGCCCGACAGATACGCAGTATTTT. This encodes CASSLQREGPTDTQYF.

J is TRBJ2-2 and V is TRBV5-6; 10 positions match TRBD2. CDR1 and CDR2 from the germline V gene are SGHDT and YYEEEE. The CDR3 is 17 amino acids. The ends lost 0 bases at V and 5 bases at J; junction bases unmatched: 7. CDR3 nucleotides: TGTGCCAGCAGCTTGGCTTCTAGCGGGAGTTGGACCGGGGAGCTGTTTTTT. This gives the protein CASSLASSGSWTGELFF.

The chain combines TRBV6-5 with TRBJ2-7, with 7 bases matching TRBD1. Trimming at V came to 6 bases and at J to 2 bases, leaving 10 bases not matched to a gene. Germline V gene sequence: CDR1 MNHEY, CDR2 SVGAGI. The CDR3 length is 15 residues. The CDR3 region is CASSPTGTAPYEQYF. The CDR3 DNA is TGTGCCAGCAGCCCCACCGGGACAGCCCCCTACGAGCAGTACTTC.

The chain employs TRBV15 and TRBJ1-2; D not certain. V shed 1 base and J shed 3 bases, with 12 bases lying between them. There are 15 residues in the CDR3. CDR1 is LNHNV and CDR2 is YYDKDF in the germline V gene (reference sequence). CDR3 protein: CATSRGAGYDYGYTF. In DNA, the CDR3 is TGTGCCACCAGCAGAGGTGCAGGTTACGACTATGGCTACACCTTC.

The chain is built from TRBV7-2 and TRBJ2-7; the match to TRBD2 covers 12 bases. Germline V gene lookup returns CDR1 SGHTA and CDR2 FQGNSA. Unmatched junction bases numbered 1, after V lost 0 bases and J lost 1 base. This CDR3 has 16 amino acids. CDR3 nucleotide sequence: TGTGCCAGCAGCTTAGCGGGGACTAGCGGGTCCTACGAGCAGTACTTC. It yields the protein CASSLAGTSGSYEQYF.

The chain links TRBV19 to TRBJ1-2; D is unclear. Trimming removed 5 bases at V and 6 bases at J, with 13 bases between. Germline V gene lookup returns CDR1 LNHDA and CDR2 SQIVND (reference sequence). The CDR3 runs 13 residues. CDR3 loop: CASSPRLKDGYTF. DNA of the CDR3: TGTGCCAGTAGTCCCCGACTTAAGGATGGCTACACCTTC.